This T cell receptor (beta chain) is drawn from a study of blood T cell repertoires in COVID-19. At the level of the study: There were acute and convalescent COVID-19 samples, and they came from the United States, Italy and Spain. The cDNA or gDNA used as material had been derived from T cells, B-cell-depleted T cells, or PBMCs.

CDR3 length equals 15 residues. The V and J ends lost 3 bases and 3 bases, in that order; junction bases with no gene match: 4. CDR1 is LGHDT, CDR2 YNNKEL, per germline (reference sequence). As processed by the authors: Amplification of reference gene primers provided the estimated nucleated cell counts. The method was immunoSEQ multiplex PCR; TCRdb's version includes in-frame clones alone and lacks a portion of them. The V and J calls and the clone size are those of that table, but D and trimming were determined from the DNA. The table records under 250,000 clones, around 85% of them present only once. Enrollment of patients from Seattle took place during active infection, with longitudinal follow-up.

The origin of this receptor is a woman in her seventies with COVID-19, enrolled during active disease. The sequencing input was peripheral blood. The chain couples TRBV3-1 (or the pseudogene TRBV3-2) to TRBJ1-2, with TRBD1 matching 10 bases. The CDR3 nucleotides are TGTGCCAGCAGCCATCCGGGACAGGGGCACTATGGCTACACCTTC. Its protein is CASSHPGQGHYGYTF.